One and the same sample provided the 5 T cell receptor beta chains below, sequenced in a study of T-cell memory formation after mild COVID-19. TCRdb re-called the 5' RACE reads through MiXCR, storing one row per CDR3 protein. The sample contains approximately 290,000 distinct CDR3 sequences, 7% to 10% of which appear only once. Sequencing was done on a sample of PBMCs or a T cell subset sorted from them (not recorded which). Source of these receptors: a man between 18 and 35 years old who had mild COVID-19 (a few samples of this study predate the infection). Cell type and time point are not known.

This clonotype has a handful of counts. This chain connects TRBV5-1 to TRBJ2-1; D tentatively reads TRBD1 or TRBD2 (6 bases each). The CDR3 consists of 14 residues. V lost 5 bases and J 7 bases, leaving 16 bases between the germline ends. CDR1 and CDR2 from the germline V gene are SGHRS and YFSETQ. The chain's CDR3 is CASRTGANENEQFF. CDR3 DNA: TGCGCCAGCAGAACGGGGGCGAATGAAAATGAGCAGTTCTTC.

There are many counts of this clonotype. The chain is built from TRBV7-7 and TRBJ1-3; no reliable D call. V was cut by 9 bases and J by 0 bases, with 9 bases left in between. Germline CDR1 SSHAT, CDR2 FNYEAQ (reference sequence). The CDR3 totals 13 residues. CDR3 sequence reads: CASSPSSGNTIYF. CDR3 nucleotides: TGTGCCAGTTCTCCTAGCTCTGGAAACACCATATATTTT.

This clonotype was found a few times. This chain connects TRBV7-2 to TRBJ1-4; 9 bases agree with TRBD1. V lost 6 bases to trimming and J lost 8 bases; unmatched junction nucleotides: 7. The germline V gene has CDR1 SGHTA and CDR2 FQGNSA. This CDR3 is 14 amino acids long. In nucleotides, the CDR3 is TGTGCCAGCAGACACCGGGACAGGGACGAAAAACTGTTTTTT. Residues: CASRHRDRDEKLFF.

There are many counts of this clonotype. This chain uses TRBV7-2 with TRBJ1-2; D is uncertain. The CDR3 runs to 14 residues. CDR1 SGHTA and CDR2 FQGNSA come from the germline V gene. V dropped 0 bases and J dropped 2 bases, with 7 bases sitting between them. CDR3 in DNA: TGTGCCAGCAGCTTAGCGACCAGCAACTATGGCTACACCTTC. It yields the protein CASSLATSNYGYTF.

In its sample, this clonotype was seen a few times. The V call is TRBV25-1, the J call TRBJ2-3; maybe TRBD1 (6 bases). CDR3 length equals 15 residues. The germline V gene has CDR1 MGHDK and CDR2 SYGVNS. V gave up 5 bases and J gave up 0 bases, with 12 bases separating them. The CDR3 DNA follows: TGTGCCAGCAGTCAGGGGACGTATAGCACAGATACGCAGTATTTT. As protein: CASSQGTYSTDTQYF. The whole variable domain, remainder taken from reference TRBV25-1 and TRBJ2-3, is EADIYQTPRYLVIGTGKKITLECSQTMGHDKMYWYQQDPGMELHLIHYSYGVNSTEKGDLSSESTVSRIRTEHFPLTLESARPSHTSQYLCASSQGTYSTDTQYFGPGTRLTVL.